The rows below give T cell receptor beta chains drawn from one sample of a study of blood T cell repertoires in COVID-19. The assay was immunoSEQ multiplex PCR, and TCRdb's table has in-frame clones only and misses some. The sample has some 180,000 clones; about 80% are singletons. Sequencing was carried out using peripheral blood. Receptor source: a man aged 55 to 69 with acute or convalescent COVID-19. CDR3s include the opening cysteine and the closing phenylalanine or tryptophan. Each record gives: V gene, D gene, J gene, clone size, CDR3 protein, CDR3 DNA. D genes are given only for firm matches. Rows give clone size only sometimes, using once, few, many, or a class for an expanded clone.

V gene: TRBV5-6; D gene: NA; J gene: TRBJ2-3; clone size: NA; CDR3 protein: CASSLVGQGPDTQYF; CDR3 DNA: TGTGCCAGCAGCTTGGTGGGGCAGGGTCCAGATACGCAGTATTTT
V gene: TRBV6-4; D gene: TRBD2; J gene: TRBJ2-3; clone size: NA; CDR3 protein: CASSRLAGDTDTQYF; CDR3 DNA: TGTGCCAGCAGTCGACTAGCGGGGGACACAGATACGCAGTATTTT
V gene: TRBV19; D gene: NA; J gene: TRBJ1-2; clone size: NA; CDR3 protein: CASSTGARYGYTF; CDR3 DNA: TGTGCCAGTAGTACAGGGGCCCGCTATGGCTACACCTTC
V gene: TRBV18; D gene: NA; J gene: TRBJ1-6; clone size: NA; CDR3 protein: CASSPGITEAPLHF; CDR3 DNA: TGTGCCAGCTCACCAGGAATTACAGAAGCACCCCTCCACTTT
V gene: TRBV9; D gene: NA; J gene: TRBJ2-1; clone size: NA; CDR3 protein: CASSTTEGGVSGEQFF; CDR3 DNA: TGTGCCAGCAGCACCACAGAGGGGGGGGTTAGTGGTGAGCAGTTCTTC
V gene: TRBV27; D gene: NA; J gene: TRBJ2-7; clone size: NA; CDR3 protein: CASSLSQGVLSYEQYF; CDR3 DNA: TGTGCCAGCAGTTTATCACAGGGTGTCTTGTCCTACGAGCAGTACTTC
V gene: TRBV13; D gene: TRBD2; J gene: TRBJ2-5; clone size: NA; CDR3 protein: CASSLAAKETQYF; CDR3 DNA: TGTGCCAGCAGTCTAGCGGCCAAAGAGACCCAGTACTTC
V gene: TRBV7-3; D gene: TRBD1; J gene: TRBJ1-1; clone size: NA; CDR3 protein: CASSLRVFGTGGLDDTEAFF; CDR3 DNA: TGTGCCAGCAGCTTAAGGGTCTTTGGGACAGGGGGCTTAGACGACACTGAAGCTTTCTTT
V gene: TRBV18; D gene: TRBD2; J gene: TRBJ2-7; clone size: NA; CDR3 protein: CASSPPSSGIKQYF; CDR3 DNA: TGTGCCAGCTCACCACCAAGCAGCGGGATCAAGCAGTACTTC
V gene: TRBV3-1/TRBV3-2; D gene: TRBD2; J gene: TRBJ2-7; clone size: NA; CDR3 protein: CASSQEYGGGTYEQYF; CDR3 DNA: TGTGCCAGCAGCCAAGAGTATGGGGGGGGAACCTACGAGCAGTACTTC
V gene: TRBV24-1; D gene: TRBD1; J gene: TRBJ2-5; clone size: NA; CDR3 protein: CATSDTGQVGLWETQYF; CDR3 DNA: TGTGCCACCAGTGACACAGGACAGGTGGGGTTATGGGAGACCCAGTACTTC
V gene: TRBV19; D gene: NA; J gene: TRBJ2-3; clone size: NA; CDR3 protein: CASSRRGSSTDTQYF; CDR3 DNA: TGTGCCAGTAGTAGGAGAGGATCTAGCACAGATACGCAGTATTTT
V gene: TRBV28; D gene: TRBD1; J gene: TRBJ2-6; clone size: once; CDR3 protein: CATSFGVAGGWRGANVLTF; CDR3 DNA: TGTGCCACCAGTTTTGGGGTGGCAGGGGGCTGGAGAGGGGCCAACGTCCTGACTTTC
V gene: TRBV6-5; D gene: NA; J gene: TRBJ2-2; clone size: NA; CDR3 protein: CASRQRLTGELFF; CDR3 DNA: TGTGCCAGCAGACAAAGACTCACCGGGGAGCTGTTTTTT
V gene: TRBV19; D gene: TRBD2; J gene: TRBJ2-3; clone size: NA; CDR3 protein: CASRVAGGGADTQYF; CDR3 DNA: TGTGCCAGTAGGGTAGCGGGAGGGGGTGCAGATACGCAGTATTTT
V gene: TRBV7-2; D gene: NA; J gene: TRBJ1-1; clone size: once; CDR3 protein: CASSLDRNTEAFF; CDR3 DNA: TGTGCCAGCAGCCTCGACAGAAACACTGAAGCTTTCTTT
V gene: TRBV6-1; D gene: NA; J gene: TRBJ2-7; clone size: NA; CDR3 protein: CASSDGGPYEQYF; CDR3 DNA: TGTGCCAGCAGTGACGGCGGTCCCTACGAGCAGTACTTC
V gene: TRBV11-2; D gene: NA; J gene: TRBJ1-1; clone size: few; CDR3 protein: CASRVGSGSSEAFF; CDR3 DNA: TGTGCCAGCAGAGTGGGCAGCGGGTCGTCTGAAGCTTTCTTT
V gene: TRBV18; D gene: NA; J gene: TRBJ1-4; clone size: NA; CDR3 protein: CASSPPGANEKLFF; CDR3 DNA: TGTGCCAGCTCACCACCAGGGGCTAATGAAAAACTGTTTTTT
V gene: TRBV18; D gene: TRBD1; J gene: TRBJ1-2; clone size: NA; CDR3 protein: CASSPDRANYGYTF; CDR3 DNA: TGTGCCAGCTCCCCGGACAGGGCTAACTATGGCTACACCTTC
V gene: TRBV19; D gene: TRBD2; J gene: TRBJ2-7; clone size: NA; CDR3 protein: CASSMGLANSKNHEQYF; CDR3 DNA: TGTGCCAGTAGTATGGGACTAGCGAACTCCAAAAACCACGAGCAGTACTTC
V gene: TRBV11-2; D gene: NA; J gene: TRBJ1-1; clone size: NA; CDR3 protein: CASSYNRDIMNTEAFF; CDR3 DNA: TGTGCCAGCAGCTACAACCGGGACATCATGAACACTGAAGCTTTCTTT
V gene: TRBV4-3; D gene: NA; J gene: TRBJ1-4; clone size: NA; CDR3 protein: CASSRDQGTLFF; CDR3 DNA: TGCGCCAGCAGCCGAGATCAGGGTACACTGTTTTTT
V gene: TRBV5-1; D gene: TRBD2; J gene: TRBJ2-7; clone size: NA; CDR3 protein: CASGTSGGSYEQYF; CDR3 DNA: TGCGCCAGCGGGACTAGCGGGGGGTCCTACGAGCAGTACTTC
V gene: TRBV11-2; D gene: NA; J gene: TRBJ1-1; clone size: NA; CDR3 protein: CASSLVAGATEAFF; CDR3 DNA: TGTGCCAGCAGCTTAGTAGCAGGGGCCACTGAAGCTTTCTTT
V gene: TRBV7-9; D gene: TRBD2; J gene: TRBJ2-1; clone size: NA; CDR3 protein: CASSPLGGSYNEQFF; CDR3 DNA: TGTGCCAGCAGCCCCCTGGGGGGGTCCTACAATGAGCAGTTCTTC
V gene: TRBV6-5; D gene: NA; J gene: TRBJ1-4; clone size: NA; CDR3 protein: CASSFRTDQYNEKLFF; CDR3 DNA: TGTGCCAGCAGTTTCCGGACAGACCAATATAATGAAAAACTGTTTTTT
V gene: TRBV25-1; D gene: TRBD1; J gene: TRBJ1-4; clone size: NA; CDR3 protein: CASSRTGGDEKLFF; CDR3 DNA: TGTGCCAGCAGCCGGACAGGGGGGGACGAAAAACTGTTTTTT
V gene: TRBV29-1; D gene: TRBD1; J gene: TRBJ2-7; clone size: NA; CDR3 protein: CSVGDRGWINEQYF; CDR3 DNA: TGCAGCGTTGGGGACAGGGGATGGATCAACGAGCAGTACTTC
V gene: TRBV5-1; D gene: NA; J gene: TRBJ1-2; clone size: NA; CDR3 protein: CASSFWANYGYTF; CDR3 DNA: TGCGCCAGCAGCTTCTGGGCAAACTATGGCTACACCTTC
V gene: TRBV2; D gene: TRBD1; J gene: TRBJ2-3; clone size: NA; CDR3 protein: CASSAGGQGADTQYF; CDR3 DNA: TGTGCCAGCAGTGCCGGTGGACAGGGTGCGGATACGCAGTATTTT
V gene: TRBV14; D gene: NA; J gene: TRBJ1-2; clone size: NA; CDR3 protein: CASSPLNGRPGYTF; CDR3 DNA: TGTGCCAGCAGCCCCCTCAATGGCAGGCCTGGCTACACCTTC
V gene: TRBV2; D gene: NA; J gene: TRBJ2-6; clone size: NA; CDR3 protein: CASSENSPGANVLTF; CDR3 DNA: TGTGCCAGCAGTGAAAACAGTCCTGGGGCCAACGTCCTGACTTTC
V gene: TRBV30; D gene: NA; J gene: TRBJ2-1; clone size: many; CDR3 protein: CAWKRSGTDFNEQFF; CDR3 DNA: TGTGCCTGGAAACGGTCCGGGACTGACTTCAATGAGCAGTTCTTC
V gene: TRBV7-3; D gene: TRBD2; J gene: TRBJ2-3; clone size: once; CDR3 protein: CASSYIAGGLNTQYF; CDR3 DNA: TGTGCCAGCAGCTACATAGCGGGGGGGCTGAATACGCAGTATTTT
V gene: TRBV6-5; D gene: TRBD2; J gene: TRBJ2-1; clone size: NA; CDR3 protein: CASASAGGREQFF; CDR3 DNA: TGTGCCAGCGCTTCGGCGGGGGGGCGTGAGCAGTTCTTC
V gene: TRBV2; D gene: NA; J gene: TRBJ2-3; clone size: NA; CDR3 protein: CASSEAQGTQYF; CDR3 DNA: TGTGCCAGCAGTGAAGCACAGGGTACGCAGTATTTT
V gene: TRBV25-1; D gene: NA; J gene: TRBJ2-3; clone size: medium-sized; CDR3 protein: CASSEVSLTDTQYF; CDR3 DNA: TGTGCCAGCAGTGAAGTCAGTCTCACAGATACGCAGTATTTT
V gene: TRBV5-1; D gene: NA; J gene: TRBJ2-3; clone size: NA; CDR3 protein: CASRLAATSTDTQYF; CDR3 DNA: TGCGCCAGCAGATTAGCAGCGACTAGCACAGATACGCAGTATTTT
V gene: TRBV11-2; D gene: TRBD2; J gene: TRBJ2-3; clone size: few; CDR3 protein: CASSLNGGRTADTQYF; CDR3 DNA: TGTGCCAGCAGCTTGAATGGCGGGAGGACTGCAGATACGCAGTATTTT
V gene: TRBV9; D gene: NA; J gene: TRBJ2-1; clone size: NA; CDR3 protein: CASSPAGAAHNEQFF; CDR3 DNA: TGTGCCAGCAGCCCCGCGGGGGCGGCCCACAATGAGCAGTTCTTC
V gene: TRBV6-2/TRBV6-3; D gene: TRBD2; J gene: TRBJ2-3; clone size: once; CDR3 protein: CASSYSSGGASVVDTQYF; CDR3 DNA: TGTGCCAGCAGTTACTCTAGCGGGGGGGCCTCGGTGGTAGATACGCAGTATTTT
V gene: TRBV6-5; D gene: TRBD1; J gene: TRBJ1-4; clone size: once; CDR3 protein: CASSYRRQGPQGKLFF; CDR3 DNA: TGTGCCAGCAGTTACAGGAGACAGGGCCCCCAAGGGAAGCTGTTTTTT
V gene: TRBV10-2; D gene: TRBD2; J gene: TRBJ2-7; clone size: NA; CDR3 protein: CASRDPLAGVGEQYF; CDR3 DNA: TGCGCCAGCAGGGACCCTCTAGCGGGAGTCGGGGAGCAGTACTTC
V gene: TRBV25-1; D gene: NA; J gene: TRBJ1-4; clone size: NA; CDR3 protein: CASSLGETEEKLFF; CDR3 DNA: TGTGCCAGCAGTCTCGGGGAGACGGAAGAAAAACTGTTTTTT
V gene: TRBV6-5; D gene: NA; J gene: TRBJ2-1; clone size: NA; CDR3 protein: CASSPGTRSYNEQFF; CDR3 DNA: TGTGCCAGCAGCCCCGGGACACGCTCCTACAATGAGCAGTTCTTC